This T cell receptor (beta chain) emerged from a study of T cell responses to AZD1222 COVID-19 vaccine. Study findings and constraints: Only a handful of AZD1222 recipients, several in all, had baseline seropositivity.

With respect to this clone: Its antigen is currently unknown.

Using immunoSEQ multiplex PCR, the repertoire was profiled, and TCRdb retains in-frame clones only, with some absent. Of about 150,000 clones in the sample, 93% were seen once. The sequenced sample was peripheral blood, obtained on day 0 of AZD1222 vaccination. This clonotype was obtained from an adult in good health.

DNA for the CDR3: TGTGCCAGTAGTGGACAGGTGGGGAACACTGAAGCTTTCTTT. The encoded protein is CASSGQVGNTEAFF. The chain links TRBV19 to TRBJ1-1, with 7 bases lining up with TRBD1. V dropped 5 bases and J dropped 1; count of bases not matched to a gene: 4. The germline gives CDR1 LNHDA, CDR2 SQIVND (reference sequence). The CDR3 contains 14 residues. The variable domain in full, with the rest retrieved from reference TRBV19 and TRBJ1-1, is DGGITQSPKYLFRKEGQNVTLSCEQNLNHDAMYWYRQDPGQGLRLIYYSQIVNDFQKGDIAEGYSVSREKKESFPLTVTSAQKNPTAFYLCASSGQVGNTEAFFGQGTRLTVV.